Below are 29 T cell receptor beta chains sequenced from a single sample in a study of control samples from healthy donors and cancer patients. Profiling relied on immunoSEQ multiplex PCR, and the TCRdb table lists in-frame clones only, not all of them. The sample has 150,000 or so clones, 80% to 90% seen once. What was sequenced was blood. The receptors shown here come from a woman in her 30s in good health.

The chain combines TRBV19 with TRBJ2-2; 13 bases are a match to TRBD2. Germline CDR1 LNHDA, CDR2 SQIVND (reference sequence). The CDR3 is 17 amino acids. V was pared by 4 bases and J by 6 bases, with 8 bases of the junction left unmatched. CDR3 loop: CASSNPGLAGRAGELFF. In DNA, the CDR3 is TGTGCCAGTAGTAACCCGGGACTAGCGGGAAGGGCCGGGGAGCTGTTTTTT.

The genes are TRBV12-1 and TRBJ1-5. TRBV12-1 is a listed pseudogene. The CDR3 extends over 12 amino acids. CDR3 DNA sequence: TGTGCCAGCAGCATGGTTGATCAGCCCCAGCATTTT. It specifies CASSMVDQPQHF.

The chain joins TRBV29-1 to TRBJ2-3; D is perhaps TRBD1 (6 bases). Trimming cost V 8 bases and J 2 bases, with 14 bases left between them. Germline CDR1 reads SQVTM; CDR2 reads ANQGSEA. CDR3 length: 13 amino acids. The CDR3 DNA follows: TGCAGCCTAACAGGGACCCTCACAGATACGCAGTATTTT. Translated: CSLTGTLTDTQYF.

The chain employs TRBV19 and TRBJ2-7, with D maybe TRBD1 (6 bases). The CDR3 runs 16 residues. V was trimmed by 5 bases and J by 2 bases, leaving 19 bases between them. CDR1 LNHDA and CDR2 SQIVND come from the germline V gene (reference sequence). The CDR3 reads CASSFSLGTKAYEQYF. The CDR3 nucleotides are TGTGCCAGTAGTTTCTCTCTGGGGACAAAAGCCTACGAGCAGTACTTC.

This clone was seen only once. The chain couples TRBV5-4 to TRBJ1-2, with 9 positions matching TRBD1. The V gene end was trimmed by 2 bases and the J gene end by 8 bases; junction bases not matched to a gene: 10. CDR3 length: 15 amino acids. Germline loops: CDR1 SGHNT, CDR2 YYREEE (reference sequence). CDR3 protein: CASSFEGQGPRGYTF. Written as DNA, the CDR3 is TGTGCCAGCAGCTTCGAGGGACAGGGCCCTCGAGGCTACACCTTC.

This sequence joins TRBV27 and TRBJ1-5; D is perhaps TRBD1 (6 bases). Trimming left V 11 bases short and J 3 bases short, with 17 bases between. This CDR3 comprises 14 residues. Germline CDR1 is MNHEY and CDR2 is SMNVEV (reference sequence). CDR3 nucleotides: TGTGCCGCCGGGGGGGGCGACCTCAATCAGCCCCAGCATTTT. Translation gives CAAGGGDLNQPQHF.

The genes are TRBV20-1 and TRBJ1-5; a weak D match, TRBD1 (5 bases). CDR1 is DFQATT, CDR2 SNEGSKA, per germline (reference sequence). The CDR3 is made up of 15 amino acids. V gave up 3 bases and J gave up 1 base, with 13 bases separating them. CDR3 bases: TGCAGTGCTAGTCAGGGCGCTGGGAGCAATCAGCCCCAGCATTTT. As protein: CSASQGAGSNQPQHF.

This chain uses TRBV7-8 with TRBJ2-3, with 7 bases lining up with TRBD2. CDR1 is SGHVS, CDR2 FQNEAQ, per germline. J was trimmed by 1 base and V by 5 bases; bases with no gene match: 6. The CDR3 contains 15 residues. This CDR3 is CASSAASGGTDTQYF. For the CDR3, the DNA is TGTGCCAGCAGCGCCGCTAGCGGAGGCACAGATACGCAGTATTTT. Together with reference TRBV7-8 and TRBJ2-3, the CDR3 gives the full variable domain: GAGVSQSPRYKVAKRGQDVALRCDPISGHVSLFWYQQALGQGPEFLTYFQNEAQLDKSGLPSDRFFAERPEGSVSTLKIQRTQQEDSAVYLCASSAASGGTDTQYFGPGTRLTVL.

The rearrangement uses TRBV6-5 and TRBJ1-6; D gene unclear. This CDR3 is built from 14 residues. Trimming shortened V by 3 bases and J by 7 bases, and 10 bases separated the two germline ends. Germline V gives CDR1 MNHEY, CDR2 SVGAGI. DNA of the CDR3: TGTGCCAGCAGTTATGAGGGTACGAATTCACCCCTCCACTTT. Its protein product is CASSYEGTNSPLHF.

The rearrangement uses TRBV21-1 and TRBJ2-4; the D call TRBD2 from the table was never checked on the DNA. TRBV21-1 is given as a pseudogene. The CDR3 consists of 14 residues. CDR3: CASSKRRLALIQYF. DNA for the CDR3: TGTGCCAGCAGCAAAAGAAGACTAGCGCTCATTCAGTACTTC.

The chain combines TRBV27 with TRBJ2-1; 11 bases are shared with TRBD1. CDR3 length: 15 amino acids. CDR1 MNHEY and CDR2 SMNVEV come from the germline V gene (reference sequence). Losses at the gene ends were 8 bases for V and 3 bases for J; bases not matched to a gene: 6. The CDR3 region has the DNA TGTGCCAGCCGTACCGGGACAGGGGGCTACAATGAGCAGTTCTTC. Amino acids: CASRTGTGGYNEQFF.

This rearrangement joins TRBV29-1 to TRBJ1-2; 7 positions match TRBD1. Germline V lookup: CDR1 SQVTM, CDR2 ANQGSEA. The CDR3 sequence is 13 residues long. With 7 bases clipped from V and 3 bases from J, the junction kept 8 bases outside the gene matches. The CDR3 sequence is CSAQGEGHYGYTF. The CDR3 nucleotides read TGCAGCGCCCAGGGGGAAGGTCACTATGGCTACACCTTC. The full variable domain, in which reference TRBV29-1 and TRBJ1-2 provide the parts outside the CDR3, is SAVISQKPSRDICQRGTSLTIQCQVDSQVTMMFWYRQQPGQSLTLIATANQGSEATYESGFVIDKFPISRPNLTFSTLTVSNMSPEDSSIYLCSAQGEGHYGYTFGSGTRLTVV.

This sequence joins TRBV3-1 (or the pseudogene TRBV3-2) and TRBJ1-1; possible D gene TRBD1, 6 bases. Trimming took off 6 bases at V and 4 bases at J, with 15 bases between the two ends. The CDR3 length is 14 residues. Germline CDR1 and CDR2: LGHDT and YNNKEL (reference sequence). The CDR3 region is CASSQQGGGTEAFF. For the CDR3, the DNA is TGTGCCAGCAGTCAACAGGGCGGGGGCACTGAAGCTTTCTTT.

The V and J genes are TRBV6-1 and TRBJ1-6; no reliable D call. From germline, CDR1 is MNHNS and CDR2 SASEGT. The CDR3 is 16 amino acids. The V end was cut by 3 bases, the J end by 5 bases, with 14 bases between. The CDR3 spells CASSDLALSNNSPLHF. Written as DNA, the CDR3 is TGTGCCAGCAGTGATCTAGCCTTATCCAATAATTCACCCCTCCACTTT.

The chain uses TRBV12-3 or TRBV12-4 and TRBJ2-1, with D perhaps TRBD2 (5 bases). The CDR3 extends over 12 amino acids. V was trimmed by 6 bases and J by 10 bases, leaving 13 bases between them. The CDR3, as DNA: TGTGCCAGCAGCCGGGCCGGGGTCGAGCAGTTCTTC. Its protein is CASSRAGVEQFF.

The CDR3 region has the DNA TGTGCCAGCAGTACCAGGACAGGGCTCACCGGGGAGCTGTTTTTT. Its translation is CASSTRTGLTGELFF. This chain connects TRBV28 to TRBJ2-2, with TRBD1 matching 8 bases. The V gene end was trimmed by 5 bases and the J gene end by 4 bases; junction bases not matched to a gene: 6. The germline V gene encodes CDR1 MDHEN and CDR2 SYDVKM. The CDR3 has 15 residues.

The chain links TRBV19 to TRBJ1-2; TRBD1 might be the D (5 bases). V lost 2 bases and J lost 6, with 13 bases in between. CDR3 length equals 14 residues. Germline loops: CDR1 LNHDA, CDR2 SQIVND (reference sequence). Here the CDR3 reads CASSIRGAVDGYTF. In nucleotides, the CDR3 is TGTGCCAGTAGTATACGGGGCGCAGTGGATGGCTACACCTTC.

The chain combines TRBV5-4 with TRBJ1-1; D is unclear. The length of the CDR3 is 16 residues. The germline CDR1 and CDR2 sequences are SGHNT and YYREEE (reference sequence). V lost 0 bases to trimming and J lost 2 bases, with 14 bases between them. Here the CDR3 DNA reads TGTGCCAGCAGCTTGGAAAACGGGTGGGGAAACACTGAAGCTTTCTTT. The encoded protein is CASSLENGWGNTEAFF. Combining the CDR3 with reference TRBV5-4 and TRBJ1-1 gives the whole variable domain ETGVTQSPTHLIKTRGQQVTLRCSSQSGHNTVSWYQQALGQGPQFIFQYYREEENGRGNFPPRFSGLQFPNYSSELNVNALELDDSALYLCASSLENGWGNTEAFFGQGTRLTVV.

The chain has TRBV12-3 or TRBV12-4 and TRBJ2-7; D gene unclear. The V end was cut by 6 bases, the J end by 1 base, with 10 bases between. The CDR3 extends over 13 amino acids. The CDR3 reads CASRPDGSYEQYV. In DNA, the CDR3 is TGTGCCAGCAGACCGGACGGGTCCTACGAGCAGTACGTC.

V gene TRBV10-2 combines with J gene TRBJ2-7; D gene ambiguous. CDR3 size: 11 residues. Trimming shortened V by 8 bases and J by 6 bases, and 11 bases separated the two germline ends. Germline CDR1 and CDR2: WSHSY and SAAADI. CDR3 residues: CASGVGSEQYV. CDR3 DNA sequence: TGCGCCAGCGGGGTGGGAAGCGAGCAGTACGTC.

In regard to this clone: The same CDR3 arises from other DNA sequences in this sample as well. The CDR3 DNA sequence: TGTGCCAGCAGCCCGAGGGCGGCGGGGGGCGGGGGTGAGCAGTTCTTC. Translating gives CASSPRAAGGGGEQFF. The chain recombines TRBV7-2 with TRBJ2-1; 8 nucleotides line up with TRBD2. V was pared by 5 bases and J by 9 bases, with 15 bases of the junction left unmatched. CDR3 size: 16 residues. CDR1 and CDR2 (germline): SGHTA, FQGNSA.

This sequence joins TRBV15 and TRBJ1-4; no definite D call. Trimming left V 3 bases short and J 7 bases short, with 12 bases between. This CDR3 is 14 amino acids long. The V gene's germline CDR1 is LNHNV and CDR2 YYDKDF (reference sequence). The CDR3: CATSSRGSVEKLFF. In DNA form, the CDR3 reads TGTGCCACCAGCAGTAGAGGATCTGTTGAAAAACTGTTTTTT.

The chain uses TRBV19 and TRBJ1-5, with D unresolved. V dropped 3 bases and J dropped 1 base, with 10 bases sitting between them. Germline loops: CDR1 LNHDA, CDR2 SQIVND (reference sequence). This CDR3 contains 15 residues. The CDR3 coding sequence is TGTGCCAGTAGTATCGTCTGGCGGAGCAATCAGCCCCAGCATTTT. Amino acid sequence: CASSIVWRSNQPQHF.

V and J are TRBV6-5 and TRBJ1-1, with 8 positions matching TRBD1. The V gene's germline CDR1 is MNHEY and CDR2 SVGAGI. The length of the CDR3 is 13 residues. V shed 8 bases and J 7 bases; nucleotides not matched to a gene: 9. The DNA for the CDR3 is TGTGCCAGCCGCCGGGACAGGAGCCATGAAGCTTTCTTT. Translating gives CASRRDRSHEAFF.

V usage is TRBV9 and J usage is TRBJ1-6; D uncertain. V was pared by 4 bases and J by 0 bases, with 14 bases between. From germline, CDR1 is SGDLS and CDR2 YYNGEE. The CDR3 is made up of 17 amino acids. The chain's CDR3 is CASSSGLASSYNSPLHF. The CDR3 nucleotides are TGTGCCAGCAGCTCAGGACTGGCGAGCTCCTATAATTCACCCCTCCACTTT.

The V call is TRBV14, the J call TRBJ2-3; 7 nucleotides agree with TRBD2. V was clipped by 4 bases and J by 0 bases; unmatched bases: 4. The CDR3 consists of 15 residues. Germline loops: CDR1 SGHDN, CDR2 FVKESK. The chain's CDR3 is CASSLWGGSTDTQYF. CDR3 in DNA: TGTGCCAGCAGCCTTTGGGGAGGGAGCACAGATACGCAGTATTTT.

The chain combines TRBV19 with TRBJ1-1; no reliable D call. V gave up 4 bases and J gave up 3 bases, with 3 bases separating them. The V gene's germline CDR1 is LNHDA and CDR2 SQIVND (reference sequence). This CDR3 is built from 11 residues. CDR3 nucleotides: TGTGCCAGTAGTAGGTACACTGAAGCTTTCTTT. Translation: CASSRYTEAFF.

This clone was counted once. Within the sample, other DNA sequences also encode this same CDR3. V usage is TRBV30 and J usage is TRBJ1-1, with 10 bases identical to TRBD1. After removal of 5 bases from V and 7 bases from J, the junction contained 10 bases not matched to a gene. Germline V gene sequence: CDR1 GTSNPN, CDR2 SVGIG (reference sequence). The CDR3 extends over 14 amino acids. The CDR3 region has the DNA TGTGCCTGGCGGGGGGGGACAGGGGACGGTGAAGCTTTCTTT. Amino acid sequence: CAWRGGTGDGEAFF.

The J gene is TRBJ2-3, the V gene TRBV24-1; D gene ambiguous. V shed 10 bases and J shed 2 bases, with 9 bases lying between them. Germline-derived CDR1 and CDR2 are KGHDR and SFDVKD. The CDR3 consists of 12 residues. This CDR3 reads CATQESTDTQYF. CDR3 DNA sequence: TGTGCCACGCAGGAGTCCACAGATACGCAGTATTTT.